These 17 T cell receptor beta chains share one sample of origin, sequenced in a study of blood T cell repertoires in COVID-19. Measured with immunoSEQ multiplex PCR; TCRdb has only the in-frame clones, and not every one. Among 410,000 or so clones, 89% were seen once, and the ten largest hold 1.5% to 1.9%. The sequenced sample consisted of peripheral blood. These receptors all stem from a woman aged 40 to 55 with COVID-19, enrolled during active disease.

V and J are TRBV7-2 and TRBJ1-3; TRBD1 is a possible D gene (6 bases). Trimming shortened V by 5 bases and J by 6 bases, and 11 bases separated the two germline ends. The length of the CDR3 is 13 residues. Germline loops: CDR1 SGHTA, CDR2 FQGNSA. The CDR3 nucleotides are TGTGCCAGCAGCACCGACAGGTTAAACACCATATATTTT. This encodes CASSTDRLNTIYF. Full variable domain (outside the CDR3, taken from reference TRBV7-2 and TRBJ1-3): GAGVSQSPSNKVTEKGKDVELRCDPISGHTALYWYRQSLGQGLEFLIYFQGNSAPDKSGLPSDRFSAERTGGSVSTLTIQRTQQEDSAVYLCASSTDRLNTIYFGEGSWLTVV.

This chain joins TRBV5-5 and TRBJ2-2, with 8 bases matching TRBD2. The J segment lost 0 bases and the V segment lost 2 bases, leaving 6 bases of the junction unmatched. The CDR3 length is 17 residues. Germline values: CDR1 SGHKS, CDR2 YYEKEE (reference sequence). For the CDR3, the DNA is TGTGCCAGCAGCTTTTATGCGGGGGGAGCGAACACCGGGGAGCTGTTTTTT. It yields the protein CASSFYAGGANTGELFF.

V and J are TRBV5-1 and TRBJ1-1, with 11 positions matching TRBD1. The CDR3 loop spans 15 amino acids. The ends lost 4 bases at V and 6 bases at J; junction bases unmatched: 8. CDR1 and CDR2 (germline): SGHRS, YFSETQ. The CDR3 sequence: CASSPWTGGSSEAFF. The DNA of the CDR3 is TGCGCCAGCAGCCCGTGGACAGGGGGCTCGTCTGAAGCTTTCTTT.

This clone occurred once. J is TRBJ2-3 and V is TRBV5-4; TRBD1 aligns across 8 bases. The V and J ends lost 6 bases and 3 bases, in that order; junction bases with no gene match: 12. The length of the CDR3 is 16 residues. Germline V CDR1 and CDR2: SGHNT, YYREEE (reference sequence). CDR3 DNA: TGTGCCAGCACCACCCAATGGCAGGGGGCTACAGATACGCAGTATTTT. The encoded protein is CASTTQWQGATDTQYF.

This chain joins TRBV5-6 and TRBJ2-7; D uncertain. The CDR3 extends over 11 amino acids. Germline V gives CDR1 SGHDT, CDR2 YYEEEE. Trimming took 5 bases from V and 3 from J, leaving 6 bases between them. In DNA form, the CDR3 reads TGTGCCAGCAGTATCGGCTACGAGCAGTACTTC. Protein sequence: CASSIGYEQYF.

The rearrangement uses TRBV4-1 and TRBJ2-1; 11 nucleotides align to TRBD2. Germline V gene data show CDR1 as MGHRA and CDR2 as YSYEKL. With V trimmed by 1 base and J by 5 bases, 1 base remained unmatched. The CDR3 has 15 amino acids. The CDR3 sequence: CASSQASGRHNEQFF. CDR3 nucleotides: TGCGCCAGCAGCCAAGCTAGCGGGAGGCACAATGAGCAGTTCTTC.

The chain recombines TRBV3-1 (or the pseudogene TRBV3-2) with TRBJ2-7; D is unclear. The CDR3 length is 16 residues. Per the germline V gene, CDR1 is LGHDT and CDR2 is YNNKEL (reference sequence). Trimming left V 0 bases short and J 4 bases short, with 16 bases between. The chain's CDR3 is CASSQDPVGVLYEQYF. CDR3 coding DNA: TGTGCCAGCAGCCAAGATCCAGTAGGAGTTCTTTACGAGCAGTACTTC.

This clone is a singleton in its sample. This chain uses TRBV18 with TRBJ1-2; D is ambiguous. The CDR3 is made up of 14 amino acids. CDR1 is KGHSH and CDR2 is LQKENI in the germline V gene. Trimming left V 2 bases short and J 4 bases short, with 11 bases between. The CDR3 coding sequence is TGTGCCAGCTCACCAAGCGAGCGGGTCTATGGCTACACCTTC. Translation gives CASSPSERVYGYTF. The full variable domain, its missing parts supplied by reference TRBV18 and TRBJ1-2, is NAGVMQNPRHLVRRRGQEARLRCSPMKGHSHVYWYRQLPEEGLKFMVYLQKENIIDESGMPKERFSAEFPKEGPSILRIQQVVRGDSAAYFCASSPSERVYGYTFGSGTRLTVV.

The chain uses TRBV5-1 and TRBJ2-1; D remains unclear. This CDR3 contains 15 residues. From germline, CDR1 is SGHRS and CDR2 YFSETQ. The V end lost 0 bases, the J end lost 1 base, and 8 bases lay between the germline ends. The CDR3 here is CASSLEHPSYNEQFF. The CDR3 region has the DNA TGCGCCAGCAGCTTGGAACACCCATCCTACAATGAGCAGTTCTTC.

The chain couples TRBV11-2 to TRBJ1-1, with a tentative D call TRBD1 (5 bases). The CDR3 loop spans 15 amino acids. The germline V gene has CDR1 SGHAT and CDR2 FQNNGV. Trimming removed 5 bases from V and 1 base from J, with 14 bases in between. The CDR3 loop reads CASSLLGGRNTEAFF. CDR3 sequence (DNA): TGTGCCAGCAGCCTACTCGGGGGAAGGAACACTGAAGCTTTCTTT. Combining the CDR3 with reference TRBV11-2 and TRBJ1-1 gives the whole variable domain EAGVAQSPRYKIIEKRQSVAFWCNPISGHATLYWYQQILGQGPKLLIQFQNNGVVDDSQLPKDRFSAERLKGVDSTLKIQPAKLEDSAVYLCASSLLGGRNTEAFFGQGTRLTVV.

The V gene is TRBV6-2 or TRBV6-3, the J gene TRBJ1-2; a possible D gene is TRBD1 (5 bases). Trimming took 2 bases from V and 6 from J, leaving 19 bases between them. The length of the CDR3 is 16 residues. Germline CDR1 MNHEY, CDR2 SVGEGT. DNA of the CDR3: TGTGCCAGCAGTTACGTCAATCGGGGGTCAGAAGATGGCTACACCTTC. It specifies CASSYVNRGSEDGYTF.

J is TRBJ2-5 and V is TRBV27; D might be TRBD1 (6 bases). V was pared by 6 bases and J by 5 bases, with 31 bases between. The CDR3 consists of 19 residues. Looked up from germline, CDR1 is MNHEY and CDR2 is SMNVEV (reference sequence). The CDR3 is CASSRRPLAQGPHVETQYF. CDR3 bases: TGTGCCAGCAGCCGCCGCCCCCTAGCACAGGGACCCCATGTGGAGACCCAGTACTTC.

Note on this clone: Other DNA sequences in this specimen translate into the identical CDR3. The chain employs TRBV28 and TRBJ1-5, with 10 bases fitting TRBD1. The CDR3 is made up of 15 amino acids. The J segment lost 5 bases and the V segment lost 2 bases, leaving 3 bases of the junction unmatched. Germline V gene lookup returns CDR1 MDHEN and CDR2 SYDVKM. The CDR3 loop reads CASSLEDRGYQPQHF. CDR3 bases: TGTGCCAGCAGTTTAGAGGACAGGGGGTATCAGCCCCAGCATTTT.

This clone is a singleton in its sample. The CDR3 region is CASLGGATQYF. In DNA form, the CDR3 reads TGTGCCAGCCTGGGGGGGGCGACCCAGTACTTC. The chain recombines TRBV7-9 with TRBJ2-5, with TRBD2 as a possible D gene (7 bases). This CDR3 is built from 11 residues. CDR1 is SEHNR and CDR2 is FQNEAQ in the germline V gene (reference sequence). The V end lost 8 bases, the J end lost 7 bases, and 11 bases lay between the germline ends. The full variable domain, completed using reference TRBV7-9 and TRBJ2-5, is DTGVSQNPRHKITKRGQNVTFRCDPISEHNRLYWYRQTLGQGPEFLTYFQNEAQLEKSRLLSDRFSAERPKGSFSTLEIQRTEQGDSAMYLCASLGGATQYFGPGTRLLVL.

V and J are TRBV19 and TRBJ1-1, with 7 nucleotides matching TRBD1. V lost 3 bases and J lost 1; bases outside the gene matches: 8. The germline V gene has CDR1 LNHDA and CDR2 SQIVND (reference sequence). The CDR3 has 16 amino acids. The DNA for the CDR3 is TGTGCCAGTAGTATGGGGCCTGGGACAGCGAACACTGAAGCTTTCTTT. The encoded protein is CASSMGPGTANTEAFF.

V usage is TRBV14 and J usage is TRBJ2-1; tentative D call: TRBD2 (5 bases). Germline assignment: CDR1 SGHDN and CDR2 FVKESK. The V end was cut by 7 bases, the J end by 7 bases, with 17 bases between. This CDR3 is 14 amino acids long. The CDR3 region is CASTLAGSWNEQFF. DNA of the CDR3: TGTGCCAGCACCCTAGCTGGGTCATGGAATGAGCAGTTCTTC.

The V gene is TRBV15, the J gene TRBJ2-7, with 9 bases identical to TRBD2. The V gene end was trimmed by 0 bases and the J gene end by 7 bases; junction bases not matched to a gene: 7. The CDR3 sequence is 15 residues long. Germline values: CDR1 LNHNV, CDR2 YYDKDF (reference sequence). Here the CDR3 DNA reads TGTGCCACCAGCAGAGACCTAGCGGGAACGCGGGAGCAGTACTTC. It codes for CATSRDLAGTREQYF.